The rows below give T cell receptor beta chains drawn from one sample of a study of tumor and adjacent non-tumor tissue in lung cancer. TCRdb re-derived calls from the multiplex PCR reads in MiXCR, one entry per CDR3 protein. The table has about 75,000 distinct CDR3 sequences, around four fifths seen once. The sequenced sample was lung tumor tissue. These receptors were taken from a woman in her forties or fifties with non-small cell lung cancer. The CDR3 runs from the conserved cysteine through the conserved F or W. Each record gives: V gene, D gene, J gene, clone size, CDR3 protein, CDR3 DNA. The D gene is left open where the match is weak. Rows give clone size only sometimes, using once, few, many, or a class for an expanded clone.

v_call: TRBV4-1; d_call: -; j_call: TRBJ2-1; clone_size: -; cdr3_aa: CASSQYRSPSYNGQFF; cdr3_nt: TGTGCCAGCAGCCAATATCGTTCCCCGTCCTACAATGGGCAATTCTTC
v_call: TRBV12-3/TRBV12-4; d_call: -; j_call: TRBJ2-3; clone_size: -; cdr3_aa: CVSSSFTDTQYF; cdr3_nt: TGTGTCAGCAGTTCTTTCACAGATACGCAGTACTTT
v_call: TRBV10-3; d_call: TRBD2; j_call: TRBJ2-7; clone_size: many; cdr3_aa: CAISEPSSGRFTYEQYF; cdr3_nt: TGTGCCATCAGTGAGCCCTCTAGCGGGAGGTTCACCTACGAGCAGTACTTC
v_call: TRBV11-2; d_call: TRBD2; j_call: TRBJ2-1; clone_size: -; cdr3_aa: CASSPRTSMVGERFF; cdr3_nt: TGTGCCAGCAGCCCCCGGACTAGCATGGTGGGTGAGCGGTTCTTC
v_call: TRBV6-1; d_call: TRBD2; j_call: TRBJ2-7; clone_size: many; cdr3_aa: CASRGRQGLAGVPYEQYF; cdr3_nt: TGTGCCAGCAGGGGTCGACAGGGTTTAGCGGGAGTCCCCTACGAGCAGTACTTC
v_call: TRBV12-3/TRBV12-4; d_call: -; j_call: TRBJ2-2; clone_size: -; cdr3_aa: CTSSLGTWTNTGELFF; cdr3_nt: TGTACCAGCAGTTTAGGGACATGGACAAACACCGGGGAGCTGTTTTTT
v_call: TRBV6-6; d_call: -; j_call: TRBJ1-2; clone_size: -; cdr3_aa: CASSLGTGNCGYTF; cdr3_nt: TGTGCCAGCAGTCTGGGCACAGGGAACTGTGGCTACACCTTC
v_call: TRBV6-5; d_call: TRBD1; j_call: TRBJ1-5; clone_size: -; cdr3_aa: CPSSSGQGNQSQHF; cdr3_nt: TGTCCCAGCAGTAGCGGACAGGGAAATCAGTCCCAGCATTTT
v_call: TRBV6-6; d_call: -; j_call: TRBJ2-7; clone_size: -; cdr3_aa: CASSPRDSPYKQYF; cdr3_nt: TGTGCCAGCAGCCCTAGAGACAGCCCCTACAAGCAGTACTTC
v_call: TRBV6-1; d_call: -; j_call: TRBJ2-5; clone_size: once; cdr3_aa: CASTRIFQETQYF; cdr3_nt: TGTGCCAGTACTAGGATTTTCCAAGAGACCCAGTACTTC
v_call: TRBV6-5; d_call: TRBD2; j_call: TRBJ2-7; clone_size: -; cdr3_aa: CANSYSASTSGYEQYF; cdr3_nt: TGTGCCAACAGTTACTCCGCCTCGACTAGCGGCTACGAGCAGTACTTC
v_call: TRBV28; d_call: -; j_call: TRBJ1-6; clone_size: many; cdr3_aa: CASSLQGPSYNSPLHF; cdr3_nt: TGTGCCAGCAGTTTACAGGGGCCCTCCTATAATTCACCCCTCCACTTT